A single sample gave rise to the 3 T cell receptor beta chains below, sequenced in a study of blood T cell repertoires in COVID-19. Method: immunoSEQ multiplex PCR; TCRdb's copy keeps in-frame clones and lacks some. The table has about 160,000 clones, around four fifths seen once. Specimen: peripheral blood. The receptor set was obtained from a woman older than 75 with acute or convalescent COVID-19.

The chain is built from TRBV19 and TRBJ1-1; possibly TRBD1 for D (6 bases). Germline assignment: CDR1 LNHDA and CDR2 SQIVND (reference sequence). The CDR3 is 12 residues long. Deletions cut 5 bases from V and 11 bases from J, with 15 bases between. CDR3 sequence reads: CASSLLQGSAFF. CDR3 coding DNA: TGTGCCAGTAGTCTCTTACAGGGAAGCGCTTTCTTT.

The chain carries TRBV7-9 and TRBJ2-7, with TRBD2 matching over 13 bases. The CDR3 runs 15 residues. CDR1 and CDR2 from the germline V gene are SEHNR and FQNEAQ (reference sequence). V was clipped by 1 base and J by 6 bases; unmatched bases: 3. CDR3 nucleotide sequence: TGTGCCAGCAGCTTAGGGACTAGCGGGAGTAGCGAGCAGTACTTC. It translates to CASSLGTSGSSEQYF.

The chain joins TRBV11-2 to TRBJ2-2, with 12 bases lining up with TRBD1. The junction had 4 bases not matched to a gene; V was cut back by 5 bases and J by 0 bases. Germline CDR1 is SGHAT and CDR2 is FQNNGV. This CDR3 has 17 residues. CDR3 coding DNA: TGTGCCAGCAGCGCCGGGACAGGGGGCTCGAACACCGGGGAGCTGTTTTTT. It translates to CASSAGTGGSNTGELFF.